This T cell receptor beta chain is from a study of T cell responses to AZD1222 COVID-19 vaccine. Concerning this clone itself: Its antigen is unidentified.

Assay used: immunoSEQ multiplex PCR; TCRdb lists only in-frame clones, some missing. The data contain around 120,000 clones, about 90% of them singletons. This CDR3 spans 19 amino acids. The V end was cut by 3 bases, the J end by 0 bases, with 20 bases between. CDR1 and CDR2 from the germline V gene are SNHLY and FYNNEI. Findings of the study overall: Among those given AZD1222, only 6 or 7 were seropositive at baseline. Two doses of AZD1222 preceded a rise in Spike-specific TCR breadth and depth.

The TCR sequence derives from an adult who received the AZD1222 COVID-19 vaccine. The chain carries TRBV2 and TRBJ2-2; no firm D call. The sequences come from peripheral blood, collected 28 days after the second AZD1222 dose. CDR3: CASSDDLELLYSNTGELFF. Here the CDR3 DNA reads TGTGCCAGCAGTGACGATCTCGAACTCCTTTATTCGAACACCGGGGAGCTGTTTTTT.